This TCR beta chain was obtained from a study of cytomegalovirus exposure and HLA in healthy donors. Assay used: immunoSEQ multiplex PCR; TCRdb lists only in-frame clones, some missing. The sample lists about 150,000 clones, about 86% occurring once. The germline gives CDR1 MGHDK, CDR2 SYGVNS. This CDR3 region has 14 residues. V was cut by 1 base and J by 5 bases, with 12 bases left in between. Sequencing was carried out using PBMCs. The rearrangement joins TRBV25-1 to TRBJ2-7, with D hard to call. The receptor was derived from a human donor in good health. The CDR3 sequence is CASSEFPTAHEQYF. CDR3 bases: TGTGCCAGCAGTGAATTCCCCACTGCCCACGAGCAGTACTTC.